These T cell receptor beta chains were read from a single sample in a study of human T cells and chemical hapten exposure. TCRdb re-analysed the RACE reads in MiXCR, keeping a single row per CDR3 protein. Altogether some 52,000 distinct CDR3 sequences are present, 11% being singletons, with the ten largest covering approximately 2%. Sample: whole blood, taken in connection with sensitization to the hapten diphenylcyclopropenone (DPC). These receptors came from a woman between 40 and 50 years old with alopecia areata. Some clones in this sample may be carry-over from other donors' samples. The conserved cysteine and the conserved F or W are not part of the CDR3 here. Where a row states a size, it is once, few, many or the class of an expanded clone; other rows omit it.

TRBV18	many	ASSPPRGTGGMNTEAF
TRBV7-2	few	ASSLQSSSDTEAF
TRBV11-2	NA	ASSLGHYLASTNYEQY
TRBV6-2/TRBV6-3	NA	ASSSGDERLF
TRBV11-2	many	ASSLERGENEQF
TRBV6-5	few	ATALGQSNEQF
TRBV20-1	NA	SASASNQPQH
TRBV3-1	once	ASSQVDRAYNEQF
TRBV5-1	few	ASSLAWGASTDTQY
TRBV28	NA	ASIPSAGGRYEQY
TRBV19	NA	ASSPTTVAQETQY
TRBV27	once	ASSFFRDSGTDTQY
TRBV5-1	many	ASRTDRWGETQY
TRBV7-9	few	ASSPRTSENTGELF
TRBV6-5	NA	ASSYSWDRRGSYT
TRBV28	many	ASSLMDTQY
TRBV7-8	NA	ASSRDRDQPQH
TRBV5-5	NA	ASSLSQREFLETQY
TRBV20-1	few	SARDGTGNNSPLH
TRBV6-2/TRBV6-3	many	ASSYIGGAGEAF
TRBV16	NA	ASKGPFSNQPQH
TRBV13	few	ASSAGAGANYGYT
TRBV6-5	many	ASRRQGTEAF
TRBV3-1	many	ASSQGAGGSADTQY
TRBV3-1	many	ASSQDTGSRGGEQF
TRBV5-1	NA	ASSLSGSWDEQF
TRBV2	NA	ASRDPGRAAEKLF
TRBV6-5	many	ASSPHSATNEKLF
TRBV2	many	ASRISGGDQETQY
TRBV20-1	few	SAKPGQGGQPQH
TRBV20-1	NA	SATERGDEQY
TRBV29-1	few	SVAQSYGYT
TRBV7-9	many	ASSPGATNEKLF
TRBV29-1	NA	SVRPDWETQY
TRBV5-1	few	ASSAANLEGGYT
TRBV2	NA	ASKERGGLRDEQY
TRBV14	many	ASSQGFANEKLF
TRBV30	NA	ACLVEGNTEAF
TRBV5-1	NA	ASSENSGTGGSEQY
TRBV7-9	many	ASSGTYGLLTDTQY
TRBV3-1	many	ASSQVRQGLSYEQY
TRBV7-9	NA	ASSPEPYSEAF
TRBV7-2	NA	ASSPQGANIQY
TRBV29-1	many	SVEVNEKLF
TRBV4-1	few	ASSQDGVEYETQY
TRBV29-1	many	SVLDQKSGNTIY
TRBV7-7	few	ASSGRQGYGTGELF
TRBV4-3	many	ASSQDRPVTETNEKLF
TRBV28	many	ASSPPRRGATEAF
TRBV12-3/TRBV12-4	many	ASSSPPQPQH
TRBV7-2	NA	ASSLGVDTQY
TRBV10-3	NA	AISERLQETQY
TRBV10-3	few	AISQGGDYSYEQY
TRBV20-1	NA	SARSRTLAPGGTEAF
TRBV3-1	NA	ASSQVVREQY
TRBV6-5	many	ASSYSRQFYNSPLH
TRBV4-3	many	ASSPGSGGFYGYT
TRBV5-1	NA	ASSGDIPYEQY
TRBV9	many	ASSPTSGSSYNEQF
TRBV3-1	NA	ASSPTSAETQY